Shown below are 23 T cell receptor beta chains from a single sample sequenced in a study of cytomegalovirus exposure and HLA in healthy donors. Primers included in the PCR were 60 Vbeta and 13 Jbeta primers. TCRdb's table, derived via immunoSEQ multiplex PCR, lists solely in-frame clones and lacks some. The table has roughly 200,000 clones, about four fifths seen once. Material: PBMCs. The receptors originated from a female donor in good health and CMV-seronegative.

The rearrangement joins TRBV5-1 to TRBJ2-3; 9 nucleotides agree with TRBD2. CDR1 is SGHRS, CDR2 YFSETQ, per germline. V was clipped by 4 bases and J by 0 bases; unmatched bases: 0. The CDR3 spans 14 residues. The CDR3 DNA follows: TGCGCCAGCAGCGGACTAGCGAGCACAGATACGCAGTATTTT. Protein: CASSGLASTDTQYF. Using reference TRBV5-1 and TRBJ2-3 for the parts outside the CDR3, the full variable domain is KAGVTQTPRYLIKTRGQQVTLSCSPISGHRSVSWYQQTPGQGLQFLFEYFSETQRNKGNFPGRFSGRQFSNSRSEMNVSTLELGDSALYLCASSGLASTDTQYFGPGTRLTVL.

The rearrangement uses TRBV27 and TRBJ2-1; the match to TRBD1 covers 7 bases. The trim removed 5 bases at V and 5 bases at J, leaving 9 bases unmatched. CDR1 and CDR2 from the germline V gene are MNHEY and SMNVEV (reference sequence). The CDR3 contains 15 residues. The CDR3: CASSLTTGFDNEQFF. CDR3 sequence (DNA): TGTGCCAGCAGTCTCACGACAGGGTTCGACAATGAGCAGTTCTTC.

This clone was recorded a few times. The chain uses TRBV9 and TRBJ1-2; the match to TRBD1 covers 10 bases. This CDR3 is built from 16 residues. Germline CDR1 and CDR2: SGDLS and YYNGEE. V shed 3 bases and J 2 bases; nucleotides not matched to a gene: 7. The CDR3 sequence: CASSGAGTGENYGYTF. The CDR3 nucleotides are TGTGCCAGCAGCGGAGCCGGGACAGGGGAAAACTATGGCTACACCTTC.

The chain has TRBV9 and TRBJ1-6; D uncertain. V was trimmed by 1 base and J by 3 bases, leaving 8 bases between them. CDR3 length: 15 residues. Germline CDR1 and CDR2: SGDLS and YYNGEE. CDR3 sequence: CASSVSPDYNSPLHF. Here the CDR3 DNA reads TGTGCCAGCAGCGTATCCCCAGACTATAATTCACCCCTCCACTTT.

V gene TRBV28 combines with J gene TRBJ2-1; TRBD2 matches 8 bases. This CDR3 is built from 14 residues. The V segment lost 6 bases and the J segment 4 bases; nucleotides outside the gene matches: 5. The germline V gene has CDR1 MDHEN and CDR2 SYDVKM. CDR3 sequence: CASSGTRGYNEQFF. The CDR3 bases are TGTGCCAGCAGCGGGACTAGGGGATACAATGAGCAGTTCTTC.

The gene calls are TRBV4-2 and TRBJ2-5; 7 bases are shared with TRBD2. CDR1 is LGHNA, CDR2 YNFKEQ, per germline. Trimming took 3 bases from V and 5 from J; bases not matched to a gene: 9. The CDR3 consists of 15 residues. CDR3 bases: TGTGCCAGCAGCCAGGATAGGGAGGGACTGGAGACCCAGTACTTC. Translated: CASSQDREGLETQYF.

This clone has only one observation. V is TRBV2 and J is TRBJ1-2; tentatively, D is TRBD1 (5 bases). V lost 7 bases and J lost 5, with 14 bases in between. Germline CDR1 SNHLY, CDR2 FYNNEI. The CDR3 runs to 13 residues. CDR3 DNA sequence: TGTGCCAGCAATAAGGGACTTACTTATGGCTACACCTTC. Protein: CASNKGLTYGYTF.

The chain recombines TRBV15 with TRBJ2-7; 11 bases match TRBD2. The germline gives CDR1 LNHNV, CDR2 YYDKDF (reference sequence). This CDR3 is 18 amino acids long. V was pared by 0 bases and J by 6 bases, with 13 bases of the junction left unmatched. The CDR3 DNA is TGTGCCACCAGCAGAGATCTTTGGGTAGCGGGAGGGCAAGCCGAGCAGTACTTC. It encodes CATSRDLWVAGGQAEQYF.

The chain's CDR3 is CAWTPWGRGSTDTQYF. The CDR3 DNA follows: TGTGCCTGGACCCCCTGGGGACGGGGGAGCACAGATACGCAGTATTTT. The rearrangement links TRBV30 to TRBJ2-3, with D perhaps TRBD2 (6 bases). V was shortened by 4 bases and J by 0 bases, with 17 bases between the two germline ends. Germline-derived CDR1 and CDR2 are GTSNPN and SVGIG (reference sequence). This CDR3 is 16 amino acids long.

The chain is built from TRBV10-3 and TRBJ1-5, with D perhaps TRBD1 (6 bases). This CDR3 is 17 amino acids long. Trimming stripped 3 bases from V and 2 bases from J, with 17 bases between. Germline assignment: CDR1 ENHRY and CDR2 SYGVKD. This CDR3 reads CAISDFSAGDGNQPQHF. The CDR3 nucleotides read TGTGCCATCAGTGACTTCAGTGCAGGGGACGGCAATCAGCCCCAGCATTTT.

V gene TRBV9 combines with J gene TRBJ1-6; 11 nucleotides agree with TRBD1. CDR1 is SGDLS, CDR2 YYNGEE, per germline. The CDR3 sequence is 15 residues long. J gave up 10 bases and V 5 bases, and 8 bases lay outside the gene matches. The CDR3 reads CASRAGTGGGSPLHF. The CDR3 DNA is TGTGCCAGCAGAGCCGGGACAGGGGGAGGCTCACCCCTCCACTTT.

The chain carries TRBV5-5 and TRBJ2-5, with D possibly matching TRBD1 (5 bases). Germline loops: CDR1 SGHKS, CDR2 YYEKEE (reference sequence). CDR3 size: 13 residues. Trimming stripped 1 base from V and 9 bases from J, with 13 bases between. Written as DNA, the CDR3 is TGTGCCAGCAGCTTGCAGGGTTGGATCGCCCAGTACTTC. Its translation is CASSLQGWIAQYF.

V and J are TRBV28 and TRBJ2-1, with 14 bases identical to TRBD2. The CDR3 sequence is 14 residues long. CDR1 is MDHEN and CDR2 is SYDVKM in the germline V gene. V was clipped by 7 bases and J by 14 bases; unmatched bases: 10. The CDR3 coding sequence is TGTGCCAGCACCCCGGGGACTAGCGGGAGTGGGAAGTTCTTC. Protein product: CASTPGTSGSGKFF.

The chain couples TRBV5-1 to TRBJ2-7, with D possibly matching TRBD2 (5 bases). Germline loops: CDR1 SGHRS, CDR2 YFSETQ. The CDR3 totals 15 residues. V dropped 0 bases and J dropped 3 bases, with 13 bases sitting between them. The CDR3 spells CASSLGLGGYYEQYF. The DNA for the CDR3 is TGCGCCAGCAGCTTGGGACTCGGCGGGTACTACGAGCAGTACTTC.

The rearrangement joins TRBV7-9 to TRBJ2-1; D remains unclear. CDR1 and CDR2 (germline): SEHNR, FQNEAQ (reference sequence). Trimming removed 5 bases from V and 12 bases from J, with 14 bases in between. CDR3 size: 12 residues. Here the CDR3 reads CASSLEARGQFF. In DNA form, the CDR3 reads TGTGCCAGCAGCCTAGAAGCTAGAGGGCAGTTCTTC.

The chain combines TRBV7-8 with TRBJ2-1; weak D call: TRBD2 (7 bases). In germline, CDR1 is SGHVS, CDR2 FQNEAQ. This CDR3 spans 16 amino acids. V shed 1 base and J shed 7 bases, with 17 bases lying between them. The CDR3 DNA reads TGTGCCAGCAGCTTAGGCCTCGGCGGGGGCTCAAATGAGCAGTTCTTC. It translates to CASSLGLGGGSNEQFF. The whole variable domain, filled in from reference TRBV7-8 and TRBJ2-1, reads GAGVSQSPRYKVAKRGQDVALRCDPISGHVSLFWYQQALGQGPEFLTYFQNEAQLDKSGLPSDRFFAERPEGSVSTLKIQRTQQEDSAVYLCASSLGLGGGSNEQFFGPGTRLTVL.

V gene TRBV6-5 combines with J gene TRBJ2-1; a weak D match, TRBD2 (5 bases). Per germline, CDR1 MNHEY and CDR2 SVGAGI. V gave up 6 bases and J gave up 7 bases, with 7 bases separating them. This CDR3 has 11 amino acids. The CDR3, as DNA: TGTGCCAGCAGGGGCGGGAATGAGCAGTTCTTC. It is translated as CASRGGNEQFF.

This chain's CDR3 is CASRTDLREGDSYTF. Here the CDR3 DNA reads TGTGCCAGCAGAACAGATCTTAGGGAAGGGGACAGCTACACCTTC. The chain links TRBV2 to TRBJ1-2; D may be TRBD1 (6 bases). V lost 6 bases to trimming and J lost 9 bases, with 23 bases between them. Germline V gene sequence: CDR1 SNHLY, CDR2 FYNNEI. The CDR3 covers 15 residues.

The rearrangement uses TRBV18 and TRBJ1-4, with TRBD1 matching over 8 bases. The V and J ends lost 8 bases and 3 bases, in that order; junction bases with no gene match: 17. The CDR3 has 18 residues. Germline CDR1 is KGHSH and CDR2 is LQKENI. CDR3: CASTRQIARTGSNEKLFF. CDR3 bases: TGTGCCAGCACTCGACAAATCGCCAGGACAGGGTCTAATGAAAAACTGTTTTTT.

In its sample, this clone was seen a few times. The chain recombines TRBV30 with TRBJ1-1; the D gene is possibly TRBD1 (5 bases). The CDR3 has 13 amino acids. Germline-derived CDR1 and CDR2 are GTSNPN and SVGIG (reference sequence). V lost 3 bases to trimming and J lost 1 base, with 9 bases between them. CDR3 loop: CAWRGAPNTEAFF. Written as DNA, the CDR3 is TGTGCCTGGAGAGGGGCCCCGAACACTGAAGCTTTCTTT.

The CDR3 bases are TGTGCCAGTCTTGTGGGGGGATCCCTCAATGAGCAGTTCTTC. Translated, it gives CASLVGGSLNEQFF. The chain carries TRBV2 and TRBJ2-1; possibly TRBD2 for D (6 bases). Germline lookup yields CDR1 SNHLY and CDR2 FYNNEI. V lost 9 bases to trimming and J lost 6 bases, with 18 bases between them. The CDR3 has 14 residues.

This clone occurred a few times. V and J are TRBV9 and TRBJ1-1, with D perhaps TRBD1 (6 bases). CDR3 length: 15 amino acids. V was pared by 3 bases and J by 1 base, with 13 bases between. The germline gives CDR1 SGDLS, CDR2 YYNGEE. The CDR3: CASSATDSPNTEAFF. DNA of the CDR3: TGTGCCAGCAGCGCAACGGACAGCCCGAACACTGAAGCTTTCTTT.

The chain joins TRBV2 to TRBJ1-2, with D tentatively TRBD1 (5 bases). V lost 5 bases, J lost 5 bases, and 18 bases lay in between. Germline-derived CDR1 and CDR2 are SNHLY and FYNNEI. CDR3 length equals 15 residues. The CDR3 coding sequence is TGTGCCAGCAGTCCAGGGAGGGGAGAAGGGTATGGCTACACCTTC. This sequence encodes CASSPGRGEGYGYTF.